This TCR beta chain was recovered during a study of graft-versus-host responses after intestinal transplantation. Background on the study: Every recipient underwent anti-thymocyte globulin induction, then tacrolimus and steroids for around three years. Study-wide results and limits: Some GvH clones appeared in ileal mucosa or blood before recipient bone marrow.

Trimming at V came to 0 bases and at J to 8 bases, leaving 4 bases not matched to a gene. CDR1 SGHTA and CDR2 FQGTGA come from the germline V gene. The CDR3 has 16 residues. For this clone: What it binds is unknown.

Assay: immunoSEQ multiplex PCR; the TCRdb copy retains only in-frame clones and omits some. This sample has more than 65,000 clones, with approximately 91% found just once. This TCR was sampled from a human donor who received an intestinal transplant. Source: unstimulated CD4+ T cells sorted from spleen or lymph node cells, taken before intestinal transplant. This chain joins TRBV7-3 and TRBJ2-1, with TRBD2 matching over 13 bases. CDR3 bases: TGTGCCAGCAGCTTAACGGGACTAGCGGGAAAGGATGAGCAGTTCTTC. As protein: CASSLTGLAGKDEQFF.